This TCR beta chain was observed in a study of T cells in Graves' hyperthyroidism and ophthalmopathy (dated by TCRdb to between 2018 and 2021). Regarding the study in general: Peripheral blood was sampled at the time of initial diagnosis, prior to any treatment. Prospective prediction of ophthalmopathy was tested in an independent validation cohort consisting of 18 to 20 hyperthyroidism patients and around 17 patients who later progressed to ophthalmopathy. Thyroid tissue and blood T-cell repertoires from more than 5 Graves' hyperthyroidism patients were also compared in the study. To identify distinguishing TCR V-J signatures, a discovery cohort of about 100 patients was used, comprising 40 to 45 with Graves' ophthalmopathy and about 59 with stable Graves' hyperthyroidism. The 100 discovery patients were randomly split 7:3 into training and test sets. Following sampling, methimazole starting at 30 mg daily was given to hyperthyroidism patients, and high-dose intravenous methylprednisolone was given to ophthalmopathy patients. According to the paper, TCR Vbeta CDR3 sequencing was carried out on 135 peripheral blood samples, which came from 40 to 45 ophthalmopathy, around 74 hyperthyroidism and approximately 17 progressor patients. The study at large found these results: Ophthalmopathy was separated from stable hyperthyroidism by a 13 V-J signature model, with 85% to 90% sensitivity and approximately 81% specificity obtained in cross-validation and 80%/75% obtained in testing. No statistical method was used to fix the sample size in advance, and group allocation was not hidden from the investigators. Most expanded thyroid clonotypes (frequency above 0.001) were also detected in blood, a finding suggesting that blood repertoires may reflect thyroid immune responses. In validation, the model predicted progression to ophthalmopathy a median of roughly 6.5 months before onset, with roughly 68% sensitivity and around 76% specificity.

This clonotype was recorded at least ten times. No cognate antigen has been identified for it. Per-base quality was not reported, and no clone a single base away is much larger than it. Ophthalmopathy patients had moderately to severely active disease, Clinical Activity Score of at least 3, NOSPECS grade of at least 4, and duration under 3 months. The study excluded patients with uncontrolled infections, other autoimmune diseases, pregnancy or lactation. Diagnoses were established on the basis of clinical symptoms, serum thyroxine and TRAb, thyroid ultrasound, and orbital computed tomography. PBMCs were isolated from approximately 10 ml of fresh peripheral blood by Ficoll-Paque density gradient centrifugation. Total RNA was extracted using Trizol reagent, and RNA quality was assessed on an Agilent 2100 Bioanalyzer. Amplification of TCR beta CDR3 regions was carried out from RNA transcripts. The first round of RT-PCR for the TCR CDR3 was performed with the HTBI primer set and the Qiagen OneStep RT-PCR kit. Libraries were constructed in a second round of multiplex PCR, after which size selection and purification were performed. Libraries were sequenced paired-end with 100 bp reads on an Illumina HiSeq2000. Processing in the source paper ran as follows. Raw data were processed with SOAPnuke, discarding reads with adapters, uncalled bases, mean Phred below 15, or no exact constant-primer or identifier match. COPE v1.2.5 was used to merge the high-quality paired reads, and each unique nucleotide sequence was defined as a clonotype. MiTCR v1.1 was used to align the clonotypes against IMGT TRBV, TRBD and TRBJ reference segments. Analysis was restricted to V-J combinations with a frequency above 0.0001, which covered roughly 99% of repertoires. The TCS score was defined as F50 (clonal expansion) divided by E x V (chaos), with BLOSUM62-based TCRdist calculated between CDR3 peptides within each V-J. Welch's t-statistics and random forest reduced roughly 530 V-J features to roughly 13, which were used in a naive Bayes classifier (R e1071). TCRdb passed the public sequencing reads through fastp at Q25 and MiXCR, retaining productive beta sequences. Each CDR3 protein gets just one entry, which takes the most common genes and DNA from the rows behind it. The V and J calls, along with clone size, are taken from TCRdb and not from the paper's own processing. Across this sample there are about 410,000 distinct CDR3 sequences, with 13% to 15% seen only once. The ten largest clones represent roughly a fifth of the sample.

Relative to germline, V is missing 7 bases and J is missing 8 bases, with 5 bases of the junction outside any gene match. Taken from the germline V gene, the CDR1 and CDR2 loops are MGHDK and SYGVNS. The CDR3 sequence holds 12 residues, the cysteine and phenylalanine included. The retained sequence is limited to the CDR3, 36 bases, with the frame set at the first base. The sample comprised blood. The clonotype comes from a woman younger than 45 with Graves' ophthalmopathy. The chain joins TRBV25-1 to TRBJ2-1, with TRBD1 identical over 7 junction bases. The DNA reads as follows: TGTGCCAGCACGACAGGGCAATATGAGCAGTTCTTC. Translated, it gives CASTTGQYEQFF. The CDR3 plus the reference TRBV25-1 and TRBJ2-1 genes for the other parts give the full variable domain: EADIYQTPRYLVIGTGKKITLECSQTMGHDKMYWYQQDPGMELHLIHYSYGVNSTEKGDLSSESTVSRIRTEHFPLTLESARPSHTSQYLCASTTGQYEQFFGPGTRLTVL.